These 27 T cell receptor beta chains were all obtained from the same sample, sequenced in a study of shared clonotypes between healthy human individuals (dated by TCRdb to the early 2020s). The library came from the immunoSEQ multiplex PCR assay. The clones in this table, taken by TCRdb from immuneACCESS, are in-frame only. Not every clone is retained; where verified, under half of the shortfall comes from an unresolved V gene, and the cause of the rest is unknown. The sample table lists over a million clones, roughly 98.5% of them with a count of one. The top ten hold approximately 0.4% of the sample. Sequences were obtained from naive CD4+ T cells sorted from blood. Read against the paper, the sample's cell subset or site label means: CD45RA+ positively selected. These receptors originate from a man aged 30-40 years in good health.

This chain's CDR3 is CASSVPGTNSYEQYF. The CDR3 DNA reads TGTGCCAGCAGCGTTCCAGGGACTAACTCCTACGAGCAGTACTTC. The rearrangement joins TRBV28 to TRBJ2-7, with 7 bases lining up with TRBD2. CDR1 MDHEN and CDR2 SYDVKM come from the germline V gene. There are 15 residues in the CDR3. The trim removed 6 bases at V and 0 bases at J, leaving 8 bases unmatched.

V usage is TRBV29-1 and J usage is TRBJ2-5; D might be TRBD2 (6 bases). The germline V gene encodes CDR1 SQVTM and CDR2 ANQGSEA. The CDR3 is made up of 14 amino acids. Between the trimmed V and J ends, which lost 5 bases and 5 bases, there was a span of 18 bases. The CDR3 here is CSVPLTGVRETQYF. In nucleotides, the CDR3 is TGCAGCGTTCCCCTCACGGGAGTCAGGGAGACCCAGTACTTC.

The chain couples TRBV6-1 to TRBJ2-2, with D uncertain. The CDR3 covers 14 residues. Trimming left V 2 bases short and J 4 bases short, with 8 bases between. Germline CDR1 reads MNHNS; CDR2 reads SASEGT. The CDR3 region has the DNA TGTGCCAGCAGTGAATATTGGGCCACCGGGGAGCTGTTTTTT. This codes for CASSEYWATGELFF.

The chain joins TRBV18 to TRBJ2-7; D possibly corresponds to TRBD1 (5 bases). The CDR3 spans 13 residues. V shed 2 bases and J shed 3 bases, with 8 bases lying between them. Germline CDR1 KGHSH, CDR2 LQKENI. This CDR3 reads CASSPKRGYEQYF. As DNA, the CDR3 is TGTGCCAGCTCACCAAAAAGGGGCTACGAGCAGTACTTC. The whole variable domain, filled in from reference TRBV18 and TRBJ2-7, reads NAGVMQNPRHLVRRRGQEARLRCSPMKGHSHVYWYRQLPEEGLKFMVYLQKENIIDESGMPKERFSAEFPKEGPSILRIQQVVRGDSAAYFCASSPKRGYEQYFGPGTRLTVT.

The chain recombines TRBV10-2 with TRBJ1-3; 8 nucleotides match TRBD1. The trim removed 8 bases at V and 5 bases at J, leaving 5 bases unmatched. The CDR3 is 13 amino acids. Germline values: CDR1 WSHSY, CDR2 SAAADI. Here the CDR3 reads CASEGTGRNTIYF. Written as DNA, the CDR3 is TGCGCCAGCGAAGGGACAGGAAGAAACACCATATATTTT.

This chain's CDR3 is CASSLRQPRVVETQYF. In DNA form, the CDR3 reads TGCGCCAGCAGCCTCCGACAGCCCAGGGTTGTGGAGACCCAGTACTTC. The chain combines TRBV5-1 with TRBJ2-5, with TRBD1 as a possible D gene (5 bases). Per the germline V gene, CDR1 is SGHRS and CDR2 is YFSETQ. V was pared by 4 bases and J by 5 bases, with 21 bases between. The CDR3 covers 16 residues. Based on the CDR3 plus reference TRBV5-1 and TRBJ2-5, the full variable domain is KAGVTQTPRYLIKTRGQQVTLSCSPISGHRSVSWYQQTPGQGLQFLFEYFSETQRNKGNFPGRFSGRQFSNSRSEMNVSTLELGDSALYLCASSLRQPRVVETQYFGPGTRLLVL.

The chain carries TRBV28 and TRBJ2-5; D unresolved. The CDR3 runs 13 residues. V was cut by 6 bases and J by 4 bases, with 12 bases left in between. CDR1 is MDHEN, CDR2 SYDVKM, per germline. The CDR3 DNA follows: TGTGCCAGCAGCGGTAAGTGGGCAGAGACCCAGTACTTC. Its protein is CASSGKWAETQYF.

As regards this clone: Other DNA sequences of this sample code for an identical CDR3. The CDR3 loop is CASSSNRGRNEQFF. CDR3 DNA: TGTGCCAGCAGCTCCAACAGGGGACGCAATGAGCAGTTCTTC. V usage is TRBV11-2 and J usage is TRBJ2-1, with 7 bases lining up with TRBD1. The CDR3 is made up of 14 amino acids. V shed 4 bases and J 6 bases; nucleotides not matched to a gene: 6. The V gene's germline CDR1 is SGHAT and CDR2 FQNNGV.

The rearrangement uses TRBV5-1 and TRBJ1-1, with a tentative D call TRBD1 (6 bases). Germline V lookup: CDR1 SGHRS, CDR2 YFSETQ. The V gene lost 2 bases and the J gene lost 0 bases, with 14 bases spanning the gap. The CDR3 covers 16 residues. The CDR3 reads CASSLRTDRLNTEAFF. CDR3 sequence (DNA): TGCGCCAGCAGCTTACGGACAGACCGATTGAACACTGAAGCTTTCTTT.

The chain combines TRBV18 with TRBJ1-1; no reliable D call. Germline V lookup: CDR1 KGHSH, CDR2 LQKENI. Trimming took 2 bases from V and 0 from J, leaving 4 bases between them. The CDR3 sequence is 13 residues long. The CDR3 protein is CASSPKMNTEAFF. Here the CDR3 DNA reads TGTGCCAGCTCACCAAAGATGAACACTGAAGCTTTCTTT.

The chain joins TRBV29-1 to TRBJ2-5; 11 bases agree with TRBD2. Unmatched junction bases numbered 2, after V lost 4 bases and J lost 4 bases. In germline, CDR1 is SQVTM, CDR2 ANQGSEA. CDR3 length equals 13 residues. The CDR3 DNA is TGCAGCGTTGTTAGCGGGAGGGGAGAGACCCAGTACTTC. The encoded protein is CSVVSGRGETQYF.

The chain joins TRBV11-2 to TRBJ2-2; weak D call: TRBD2 (5 bases). Trimming shortened V by 5 bases and J by 5 bases, and 9 bases separated the two germline ends. The CDR3 covers 13 residues. The V gene's germline CDR1 is SGHAT and CDR2 FQNNGV. For the CDR3, the DNA is TGTGCCAGCAGCAAGGAGCGGACCGGGGAGCTGTTTTTT. It is translated as CASSKERTGELFF.

The chain employs TRBV9 and TRBJ2-1; 12 positions match TRBD2. Germline V gene data show CDR1 as SGDLS and CDR2 as YYNGEE. CDR3 length: 15 residues. The V gene end was trimmed by 3 bases and the J gene end by 5 bases; junction bases not matched to a gene: 3. The DNA for the CDR3 is TGTGCCAGCAGCGAACTAGCGGGAGGCCACAATGAGCAGTTCTTC. This codes for CASSELAGGHNEQFF. Variable domain in full (rest from reference TRBV9 and TRBJ2-1): DSGVTQTPKHLITATGQRVTLRCSPRSGDLSVYWYQQSLDQGLQFLIQYYNGEERAKGNILERFSAQQFPDLHSELNLSSLELGDSALYFCASSELAGGHNEQFFGPGTRLTVL.

The chain has TRBV10-2 and TRBJ2-2, with 10 bases fitting TRBD1. The ends lost 8 bases at V and 5 bases at J; junction bases unmatched: 5. This CDR3 spans 14 amino acids. Germline V lookup: CDR1 WSHSY, CDR2 SAAADI. The CDR3 region is CASARTGGTGELFF. The CDR3 DNA reads as TGCGCCAGCGCCCGGACAGGGGGGACCGGGGAGCTGTTTTTT.

As concerns this clone: In the same sample, other DNA sequences code for this CDR3. The chain links TRBV19 to TRBJ1-1; 7 positions agree with TRBD1. After removal of 3 bases from V and 1 base from J, the junction contained 5 bases not matched to a gene. Per germline, CDR1 LNHDA and CDR2 SQIVND (reference sequence). The CDR3 runs 15 residues. The DNA of the CDR3 is TGTGCCAGTAGTATCCTGGGGACAGCGAACACTGAAGCTTTCTTT. Protein: CASSILGTANTEAFF.

The chain couples TRBV5-1 to TRBJ2-3; D remains ambiguous. CDR3 length equals 16 residues. Germline V lookup: CDR1 SGHRS, CDR2 YFSETQ. V lost 0 bases and J lost 0, with 11 bases in between. CDR3 DNA: TGCGCCAGCAGCTTGGAAGCGAGATCTAGCACAGATACGCAGTATTTT. This codes for CASSLEARSSTDTQYF. Full variable domain (rest looked up from reference TRBV5-1 and TRBJ2-3): KAGVTQTPRYLIKTRGQQVTLSCSPISGHRSVSWYQQTPGQGLQFLFEYFSETQRNKGNFPGRFSGRQFSNSRSEMNVSTLELGDSALYLCASSLEARSSTDTQYFGPGTRLTVL.

The rearrangement uses TRBV2 and TRBJ1-5, with 7 bases identical to TRBD1. Trimming cost V 4 bases and J 5 bases; bases outside gene matches: 5. Germline values: CDR1 SNHLY, CDR2 FYNNEI. The CDR3 is made up of 14 amino acids. The CDR3 loop reads CASSATGPDQPQHF. The CDR3 bases are TGTGCCAGCAGTGCGACAGGGCCCGATCAGCCCCAGCATTTT.

The chain has TRBV7-8 and TRBJ2-1; D is unclear. CDR1 and CDR2 (germline): SGHVS, FQNEAQ. The CDR3 has 16 residues. Between the trimmed V and J ends, which lost 0 bases and 2 bases, there was a span of 11 bases. The CDR3 here is CASSLARVVTYNEQFF. CDR3 nucleotides: TGTGCCAGCAGCTTAGCCCGCGTGGTTACCTACAATGAGCAGTTCTTC. Filled out from reference TRBV7-8 and TRBJ2-1, the complete variable domain reads GAGVSQSPRYKVAKRGQDVALRCDPISGHVSLFWYQQALGQGPEFLTYFQNEAQLDKSGLPSDRFFAERPEGSVSTLKIQRTQQEDSAVYLCASSLARVVTYNEQFFGPGTRLTVL.

This chain joins TRBV7-2 and TRBJ2-5; a weak D match, TRBD1 (5 bases). There are 15 residues in the CDR3. The germline CDR1 and CDR2 sequences are SGHTA and FQGNSA. V lost 5 bases, J lost 5 bases, and 18 bases lay in between. In DNA form, the CDR3 reads TGTGCCAGCAGCCTCCTCAGGGCTACCCCGGAGACCCAGTACTTC. It codes for CASSLLRATPETQYF.

This sequence joins TRBV18 and TRBJ2-1; 13 positions agree with TRBD2. J gave up 5 bases and V 0 bases, and 10 bases lay outside the gene matches. Per the germline V gene, CDR1 is KGHSH and CDR2 is LQKENI. CDR3 size: 19 residues. The chain's CDR3 is CASSPPHPGLAGNDNEQFF. CDR3 coding DNA: TGTGCCAGCTCACCACCTCATCCGGGACTAGCGGGAAACGACAATGAGCAGTTCTTC.

Concerning this clone: The same CDR3 can be traced to other DNA sequences in this sample. The rearrangement links TRBV5-1 to TRBJ2-7; 8 bases align to TRBD1. Losses at the gene ends were 1 base for V and 5 bases for J; bases not matched to a gene: 8. Looked up from germline, CDR1 is SGHRS and CDR2 is YFSETQ. This CDR3 region has 15 residues. Here the CDR3 reads CASSLRQGARDEQYF. The CDR3 DNA is TGCGCCAGCAGCTTGAGGCAGGGGGCGCGCGACGAGCAGTACTTC.

Details on this clone: The sample contains more than one DNA sequence encoding this CDR3. The chain combines TRBV29-1 with TRBJ1-1; D remains ambiguous. The germline V and J ends were trimmed by 7 bases and 2 bases, with 5 bases remaining between them. CDR1 and CDR2 (germline): SQVTM, ANQGSEA. The CDR3 is made up of 10 amino acids. CDR3 in amino acids: CSARNTEAFF. CDR3 coding DNA: TGCAGCGCCCGTAACACTGAAGCTTTCTTT.

V gene TRBV28 combines with J gene TRBJ1-3; TRBD1 agrees at 7 bases. J lost 3 bases, V lost 7 bases, and 12 bases had no gene match. The CDR3 has 16 amino acids. The germline CDR1 and CDR2 sequences are MDHEN and SYDVKM. CDR3 amino acids: CASTVPGQLDGNTIYF. CDR3 bases: TGTGCCAGCACCGTTCCGGGACAGCTGGATGGAAACACCATATATTTT.

The rearrangement joins TRBV5-1 to TRBJ2-2, with TRBD2 matching over 13 bases. In germline, CDR1 is SGHRS, CDR2 YFSETQ. The V and J ends lost 4 bases and 4 bases, in that order; junction bases with no gene match: 10. The CDR3 has 18 residues. The CDR3 protein is CASSSRTSGSGSTGELFF. Here the CDR3 DNA reads TGCGCCAGCAGCAGCCGGACTAGCGGGAGTGGGAGCACCGGGGAGCTGTTTTTT.

This chain links TRBV18 with TRBJ2-1; 12 bases are a match to TRBD2. Germline V gene lookup returns CDR1 KGHSH and CDR2 LQKENI. This CDR3 is built from 16 residues. V lost 2 bases, J lost 5 bases, and 4 bases stayed unmatched. CDR3 nucleotides: TGTGCCAGCTCACCAGCGACTAGCGGGAGAAACAATGAGCAGTTCTTC. Protein product: CASSPATSGRNNEQFF.

The chain uses TRBV7-7 and TRBJ2-2, with 7 positions matching TRBD2. The CDR3 contains 15 residues. Germline CDR1 reads SSHAT; CDR2 reads FNYEAQ (reference sequence). V shed 5 bases and J 0 bases; nucleotides not matched to a gene: 3. CDR3 sequence (DNA): TGTGCCAGCAGCAAAGCGGGACCGAACACCGGGGAGCTGTTTTTT. Its translation is CASSKAGPNTGELFF.

V usage is TRBV6-5 and J usage is TRBJ2-7, with TRBD2 matching 7 bases. The CDR3 is made up of 15 amino acids. V was pared by 5 bases and J by 2 bases, with 9 bases of the junction left unmatched. Germline CDR1 reads MNHEY; CDR2 reads SVGAGI. The CDR3 bases are TGTGCCAGCAGTCATAACGAGCGGGGAACCTACGAGCAGTACTTC. It codes for CASSHNERGTYEQYF.